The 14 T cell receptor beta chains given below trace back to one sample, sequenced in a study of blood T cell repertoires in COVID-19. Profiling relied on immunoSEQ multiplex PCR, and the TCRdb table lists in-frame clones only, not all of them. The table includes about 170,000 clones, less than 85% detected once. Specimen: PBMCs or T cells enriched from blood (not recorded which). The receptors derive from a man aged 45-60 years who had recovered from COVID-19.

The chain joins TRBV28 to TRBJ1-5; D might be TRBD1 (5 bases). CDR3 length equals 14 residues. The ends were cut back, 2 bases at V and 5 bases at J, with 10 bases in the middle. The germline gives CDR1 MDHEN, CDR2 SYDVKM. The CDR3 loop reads CASSLGGNHQPQHF. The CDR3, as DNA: TGTGCCAGCAGTTTAGGGGGGAACCATCAGCCCCAGCATTTT.

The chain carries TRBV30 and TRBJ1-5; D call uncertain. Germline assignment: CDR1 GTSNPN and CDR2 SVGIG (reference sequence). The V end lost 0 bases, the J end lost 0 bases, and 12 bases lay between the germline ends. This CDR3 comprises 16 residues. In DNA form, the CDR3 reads TGTGCCTGGAGTGTACGAGGGAGAAATAGCAATCAGCCCCAGCATTTT. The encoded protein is CAWSVRGRNSNQPQHF.

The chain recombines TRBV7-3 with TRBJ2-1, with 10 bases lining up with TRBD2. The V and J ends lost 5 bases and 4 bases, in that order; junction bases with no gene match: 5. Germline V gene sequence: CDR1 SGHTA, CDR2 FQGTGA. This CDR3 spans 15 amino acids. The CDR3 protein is CASSLSGGKYNEQFF. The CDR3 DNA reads TGTGCCAGCAGCCTTAGCGGGGGGAAATACAATGAGCAGTTCTTC.

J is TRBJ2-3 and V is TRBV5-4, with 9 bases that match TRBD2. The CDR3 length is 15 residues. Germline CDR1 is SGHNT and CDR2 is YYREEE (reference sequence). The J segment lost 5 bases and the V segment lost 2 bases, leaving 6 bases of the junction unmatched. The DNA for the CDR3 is TGTGCCAGCAGCTTCGGCGGGGGGGGTAAAGATACGCAGTATTTT. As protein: CASSFGGGGKDTQYF.

The chain's CDR3 is CASSPSIPPYNEQFF. The CDR3 nucleotides read TGTGCCAGCAGCCCCTCTATCCCGCCCTACAATGAGCAGTTCTTC. The chain links TRBV3-1 (or the pseudogene TRBV3-2) to TRBJ2-1; D gene unclear. Deletions cut 4 bases from V and 2 bases from J, with 12 bases between. Germline V gene data show CDR1 as LGHDT and CDR2 as YNNKEL (reference sequence). The CDR3 extends over 15 amino acids.

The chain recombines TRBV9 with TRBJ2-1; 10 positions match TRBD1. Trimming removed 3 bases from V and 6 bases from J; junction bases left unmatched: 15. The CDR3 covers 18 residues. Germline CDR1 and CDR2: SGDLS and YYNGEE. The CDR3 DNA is TGTGCCAGCAGCGGGTATATGGTACCGGGACAGGGGACCAATGAGCAGTTCTTC. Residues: CASSGYMVPGQGTNEQFF.

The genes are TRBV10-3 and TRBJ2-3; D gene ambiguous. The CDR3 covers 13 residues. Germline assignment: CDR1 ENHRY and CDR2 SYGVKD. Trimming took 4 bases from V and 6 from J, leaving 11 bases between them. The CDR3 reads CAISVRRVDTQYF. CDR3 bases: TGTGCCATCAGTGTTAGGAGAGTCGATACGCAGTATTTT.

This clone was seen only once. The CDR3 is CASSLRQGARRYEQYF. The CDR3 bases are TGTGCCAGCAGCCTTAGACAGGGGGCGCGGCGGTACGAGCAGTACTTC. The V call is TRBV7-2, the J call TRBJ2-7, with 10 bases identical to TRBD1. The CDR3 contains 16 residues. V lost 5 bases and J lost 4; bases outside the gene matches: 11. CDR1 and CDR2 from the germline V gene are SGHTA and FQGNSA.

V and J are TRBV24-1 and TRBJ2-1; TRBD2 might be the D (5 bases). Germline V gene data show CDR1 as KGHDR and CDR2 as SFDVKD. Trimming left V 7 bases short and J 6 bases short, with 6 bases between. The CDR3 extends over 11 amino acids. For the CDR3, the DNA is TGTGCCACCAGGGGGAGCAATGAGCAGTTCTTC. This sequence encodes CATRGSNEQFF.

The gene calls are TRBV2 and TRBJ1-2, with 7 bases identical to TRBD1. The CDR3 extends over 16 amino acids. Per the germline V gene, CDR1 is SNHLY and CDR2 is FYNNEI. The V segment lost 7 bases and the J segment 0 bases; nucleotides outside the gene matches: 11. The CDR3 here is CASMTNAGGTNYGYTF. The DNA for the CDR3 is TGTGCCAGCATGACAAATGCAGGGGGAACTAACTATGGCTACACCTTC.

Written as DNA, the CDR3 is TGTGCCAGCAGCTATGGCAGCTCTGGAAACACCATATATTTT. This codes for CASSYGSSGNTIYF. The gene calls are TRBV5-4 and TRBJ1-3; no clear D gene. There are 14 residues in the CDR3. Between the trimmed V and J ends, which lost 3 bases and 0 bases, there was a span of 7 bases. Germline V gives CDR1 SGHNT, CDR2 YYREEE (reference sequence).

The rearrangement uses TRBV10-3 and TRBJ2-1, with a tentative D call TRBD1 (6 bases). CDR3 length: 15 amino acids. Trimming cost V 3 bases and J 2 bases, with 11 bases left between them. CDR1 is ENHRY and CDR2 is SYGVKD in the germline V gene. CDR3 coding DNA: TGTGCCATCAGTGATAGAGGGGGTACCTACAATGAGCAGTTCTTC. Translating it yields CAISDRGGTYNEQFF.

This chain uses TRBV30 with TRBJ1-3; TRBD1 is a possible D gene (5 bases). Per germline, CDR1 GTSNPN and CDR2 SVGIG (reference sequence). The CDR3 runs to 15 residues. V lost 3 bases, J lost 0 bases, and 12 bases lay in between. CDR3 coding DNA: TGTGCCTGGAGATTAGGGACTTCCTCTGGAAACACCATATATTTT. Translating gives CAWRLGTSSGNTIYF.

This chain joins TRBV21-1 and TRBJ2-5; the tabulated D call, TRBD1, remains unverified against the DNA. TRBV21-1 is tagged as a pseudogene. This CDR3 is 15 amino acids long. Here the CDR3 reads CASSTGRGCEETQYF. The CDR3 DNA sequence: TGTGCCAGCAGCACGGGCAGGGGATGTGAAGAGACCCAGTACTTC.